This T cell receptor beta chain was identified during a study of CD8+CD57+ T cells in acquired aplastic anemia. Germline assignment: CDR1 ENHRY and CDR2 SYGVKD. This CDR3 contains 16 residues. V lost 4 bases to trimming and J lost 5 bases; unmatched junction nucleotides: 10. The study's findings and limits: Both patients and controls carried the same twenty-nine CD8+ CDR3 sequences.

TCR beta VDJ and CDR3 profiling used genomic DNA as template. TCRdb re-called the reads with MiXCR, one entry per CDR3 protein. The table shows under 200,000 distinct CDR3 sequences, with 45% to 55% occurring only once. The sample holds many counts of this clonotype. Its antigen is not known. Patients selected for sequencing had displayed CD8+CD57+ cell expansion by flow cytometry. Material for sequencing was sorted CD4+, CD8+, or CD8+CD57+ T cells (not recorded which) from PBMCs. The chain carries TRBV10-3 and TRBJ1-1; the match to TRBD1 covers 10 bases. The source of this sequence is a human donor with aplastic anemia. In DNA form, the CDR3 reads TGTGCCATCAGTGGAGGGACAGGGGAAGGAGTGACTGAAGCTTTCTTT. As protein: CAISGGTGEGVTEAFF.